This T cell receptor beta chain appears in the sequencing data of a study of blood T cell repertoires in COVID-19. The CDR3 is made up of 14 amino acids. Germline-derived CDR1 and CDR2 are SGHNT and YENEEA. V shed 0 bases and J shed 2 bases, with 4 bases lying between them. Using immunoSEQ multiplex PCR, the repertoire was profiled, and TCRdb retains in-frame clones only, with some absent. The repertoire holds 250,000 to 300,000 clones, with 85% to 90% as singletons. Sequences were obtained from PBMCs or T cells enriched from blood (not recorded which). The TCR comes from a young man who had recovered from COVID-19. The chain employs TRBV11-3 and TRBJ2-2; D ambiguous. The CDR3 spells CASSLEANTGELFF. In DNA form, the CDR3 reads TGTGCCAGCAGCTTAGAGGCCAACACCGGGGAGCTGTTTTTT.